This T cell receptor (beta chain) was captured in a study of cytomegalovirus exposure and HLA in healthy donors. Across the study: When 350 to 500 donors were genotyped, about 81% of them were found to fall in the Caucasian-associated ancestry cluster. Broader study findings: Reports credit the classifier with highly specific, highly sensitive diagnosis of cytomegalovirus status.

Points on this clone: The target antigen is unknown.

The study ran its PCR with 60 Vbeta and 13 Jbeta primers. Profiling relied on immunoSEQ multiplex PCR, and the TCRdb table lists in-frame clones only, not all of them. Here the sample spans about 170,000 clones, roughly 80% being singletons. Per the germline V gene, CDR1 is SGHAT and CDR2 is FQDESV (reference sequence). Trimming left V 5 bases short and J 3 bases short, with 13 bases between. The length of the CDR3 is 14 residues. The rearrangement uses TRBV11-1 and TRBJ1-2, with D tentatively TRBD1 (5 bases). Source material: PBMCs. This TCR was recovered from a woman aged 18 to 35 in good health and CMV-seronegative. In nucleotides, the CDR3 is TGTGCCAGCAGCCCTACCGGGACTTACTATGGCTACACCTTC. It encodes CASSPTGTYYGYTF.